This TCR beta chain was identified in a study of shared clonotypes between healthy human individuals. Study observations and caveats: Large depth notwithstanding, sorted-subset sequencing proved incomplete by rarefaction.

Turning to this clone: Its antigen is not known. The same CDR3 is also encoded by other DNA sequences in this sample.

The V and J ends lost 5 bases and 1 base respectively, with 6 bases between them. This CDR3 has 12 amino acids. Germline values: CDR1 LNHDA, CDR2 SQIVND (reference sequence). Naive CD8 cells, CD45RO-negative and positively selected for CCR7, excluded terminally differentiated effector memory CD45RA+ cells. The table came from immunoSEQ multiplex PCR; TCRdb's copy has only in-frame clones and leaves some out. The sample lists fewer than 1 million clones, approximately 97% seen once, with less than 0.25% in the top ten. The TCR originated in a man younger than 45 in good health. This chain joins TRBV19 and TRBJ2-7, with no clear D. Sequencing was done on a sample of naive CD8+ T cells sorted from blood. The CDR3 loop reads CASSGLSYEQYF. DNA of the CDR3: TGTGCCAGTAGTGGCCTGTCCTACGAGCAGTACTTC.